In this sample, the clone carrying this TCR beta chain turned up many times. Its antigen is still unknown. The data derive from a study of human T cells and chemical hapten exposure. Turning to the study itself: The patient population, which was mostly female, had alopecia areata, totalis or universalis. Study-level findings and limits: No change in TCRs above 1 in 1000 frequency was produced by DPC sensitization. The donor cohort had alopecia, so its immune response may not match that of healthy people.

Germline V lookup: CDR1 KGHSH, CDR2 LQKENI. This CDR3 spans 16 amino acids. The V gene lost 3 bases and the J gene lost 1 base, with 15 bases spanning the gap. Unique molecular identifiers were attached to individual cDNA molecules during library preparation. MiXCR, run by TCRdb on the RACE reads, gives a single entry per CDR3 protein. The table lists roughly 30,000 distinct CDR3 sequences, approximately 10% of them singletons. Time point reported: patch test 2, 6 weeks after DPC sensitization. Treatment: therapeutic diphenylcyclopropenone sensitization with weekly scalp DPC. This specimen was whole blood, taken in connection with sensitization to the hapten diphenylcyclopropenone (DPC). This receptor was obtained from a young man with alopecia areata. Some clones in this sample may be carry-over from other donors' samples. The chain employs TRBV18 and TRBJ1-1; D perhaps matches TRBD1 (6 bases). The CDR3 reads CASSPRDTEGNTEAFF. CDR3 bases: TGTGCCAGCTCACCCCGGGACACCGAGGGGAACACTGAAGCTTTCTTT.